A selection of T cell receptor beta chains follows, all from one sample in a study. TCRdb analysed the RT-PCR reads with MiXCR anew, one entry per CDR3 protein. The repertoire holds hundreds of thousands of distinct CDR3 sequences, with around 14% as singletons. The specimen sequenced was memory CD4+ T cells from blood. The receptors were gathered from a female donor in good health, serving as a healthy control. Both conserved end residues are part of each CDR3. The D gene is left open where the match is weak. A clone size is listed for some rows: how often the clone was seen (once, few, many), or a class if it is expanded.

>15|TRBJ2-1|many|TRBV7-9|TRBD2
CASSETSGRIGEQFF
TGTGCCAGCAGCGAGACTAGCGGGAGGATAGGGGAGCAGTTCTTC
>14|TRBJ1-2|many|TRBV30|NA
CAWTWFSINYGYTF
TGTGCCTGGACATGGTTCTCCATCAACTATGGCTACACCTTC
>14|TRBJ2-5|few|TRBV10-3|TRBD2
CAISKGLADETQYF
TGTGCCATCAGTAAGGGACTAGCCGACGAGACCCAGTACTTC
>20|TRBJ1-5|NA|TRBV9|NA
CASSVVGPQEGLISNQPQHF
TGTGCCAGCAGCGTAGTTGGACCCCAGGAGGGCCTTATTAGCAATCAGCCCCAGCATTTT
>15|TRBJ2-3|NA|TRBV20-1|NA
CSARDLDRRADTQYF
TGCAGTGCTAGAGATCTGGACAGAAGGGCAGATACGCAGTATTTT
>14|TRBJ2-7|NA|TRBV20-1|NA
CSAPDTQGPYEQYF
TGCAGTGCCCCCGACACTCAAGGTCCCTACGAGCAGTACTTC
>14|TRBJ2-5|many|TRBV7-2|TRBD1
CASSRQGHQETQYF
TGTGCCAGCAGCCGACAGGGACACCAAGAGACCCAGTACTTC
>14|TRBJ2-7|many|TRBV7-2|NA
CASSRDWETYEQYF
TGTGCCAGCAGCCGCGACTGGGAGACCTACGAGCAGTACTTC
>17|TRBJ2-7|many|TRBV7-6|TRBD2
CASSLDRAGVGRDEQYF
TGTGCCAGCAGCTTAGATCGAGCGGGAGTGGGTAGAGACGAGCAGTACTTC
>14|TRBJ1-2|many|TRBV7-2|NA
CASRLGGQNYGYTF
TGTGCCAGCAGACTCGGAGGTCAGAACTATGGCTACACCTTC
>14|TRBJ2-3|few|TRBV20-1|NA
CSAIEASSTDTQYF
TGCAGTGCTATTGAGGCCTCTAGCACAGATACGCAGTATTTT
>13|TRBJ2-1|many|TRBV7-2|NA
CASSPDGGPGLFF
TGTGCCAGCAGCCCCGATGGGGGTCCAGGTCTGTTCTTC
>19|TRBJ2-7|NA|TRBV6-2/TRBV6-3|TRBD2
CASSYLRLAGVFHSYEQYF
TGTGCCAGCAGTTACTTGAGACTAGCGGGAGTCTTCCACTCCTACGAGCAGTACTTC
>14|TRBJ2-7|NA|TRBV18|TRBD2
CSSSPTSGGDEQYF
TGTTCCAGCTCACCAACCAGCGGGGGGGACGAGCAGTACTTC
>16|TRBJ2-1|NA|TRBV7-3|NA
CASSLGGAGGYNEQFF
TGTGCCAGCAGCCTCGGCGGAGCCGGGGGATACAATGAGCAGTTCTTC
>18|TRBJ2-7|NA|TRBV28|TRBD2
CASSPSASGTTRNNEQYF
TGTGCCAGCAGTCCCTCTGCTAGCGGGACCACCCGCAACAATGAGCAGTACTTC
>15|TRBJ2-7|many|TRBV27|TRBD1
CASRAEQGATYEQYF
TGTGCCAGCAGGGCCGAACAGGGGGCCACCTACGAGCAGTACTTC
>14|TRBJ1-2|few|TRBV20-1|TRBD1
CSADRTGAVNGYTF
TGCAGTGCTGACCGGACAGGGGCCGTCAATGGCTACACCTTC
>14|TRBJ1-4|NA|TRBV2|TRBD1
CASKRTGGDEKLFF
TGTGCCAGCAAACGGACAGGTGGCGATGAAAAACTGTTTTTT
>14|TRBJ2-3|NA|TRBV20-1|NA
CSATDRQGWITQYF
TGCAGTGCTACGGACCGCCAAGGGTGGATTACGCAGTATTTT
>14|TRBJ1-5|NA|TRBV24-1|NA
CATSASDGGRPQHF
TGTGCCACCAGTGCCAGTGACGGGGGTCGGCCCCAGCATTTT
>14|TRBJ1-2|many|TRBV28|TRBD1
CASSSGQGVYGYTF
TGTGCCAGCAGTTCGGGACAGGGGGTGTATGGCTACACCTTC
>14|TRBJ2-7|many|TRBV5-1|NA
CASSHTDRTYEQYF
TGCGCCAGCAGCCATACTGACAGGACCTACGAGCAGTACTTC
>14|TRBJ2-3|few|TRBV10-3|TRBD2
CAIGREEGTDTQYF
TGTGCCATCGGGCGGGAGGAAGGCACAGATACGCAGTATTTT
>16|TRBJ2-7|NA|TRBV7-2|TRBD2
CASSYGPTASGGEQYF
TGTGCCAGCAGCTACGGCCCGACAGCCTCGGGGGGCGAGCAGTACTTC
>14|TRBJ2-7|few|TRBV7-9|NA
CASSLGNSNYEQYF
TGTGCCAGCAGCTTAGGCAACAGTAACTACGAGCAGTACTTC
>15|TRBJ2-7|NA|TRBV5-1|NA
CASSLGGAGELEQYF
TGCGCCAGCAGCTTGGGGGGGGCGGGAGAGCTCGAGCAGTACTTC
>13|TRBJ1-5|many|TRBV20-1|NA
CSARDDPYQPQHF
TGCAGTGCTAGAGATGACCCTTATCAGCCCCAGCATTTT
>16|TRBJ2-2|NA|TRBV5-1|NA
CASSLRRAANTGELFF
TGCGCCAGCAGCTTGAGGAGGGCGGCGAACACCGGGGAGCTGTTTTTT
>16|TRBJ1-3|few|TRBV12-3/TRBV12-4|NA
CASSRNLGVSGNTIYF
TGTGCCAGCAGCCGTAACTTGGGGGTCTCTGGAAACACCATATATTTT
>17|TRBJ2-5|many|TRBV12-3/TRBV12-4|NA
CASRTSRDRTYQETQYF
TGTGCCAGCAGGACTAGCCGGGACAGGACGTACCAAGAGACCCAGTACTTC
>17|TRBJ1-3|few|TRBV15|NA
CATSRVPGGAPGNTIYF
TGTGCCACCAGCAGAGTTCCCGGGGGCGCGCCTGGAAACACCATATATTTT
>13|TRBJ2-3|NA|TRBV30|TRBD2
CAWSTGGTDTQYF
TGTGCCTGGAGTACCGGGGGGACAGATACGCAGTATTTT
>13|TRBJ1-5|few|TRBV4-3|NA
CASSEQGSQPQHF
TGCGCCAGCAGCGAACAGGGTAGCCAGCCCCAGCATTTT
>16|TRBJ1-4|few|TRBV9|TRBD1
CASSVAPGQAPEKLFF
TGTGCCAGCAGCGTAGCCCCGGGACAGGCTCCCGAAAAACTGTTTTTT
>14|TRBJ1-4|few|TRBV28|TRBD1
CASRPTGGGEKLFF
TGTGCCAGCAGGCCGACAGGGGGGGGAGAAAAACTGTTTTTT
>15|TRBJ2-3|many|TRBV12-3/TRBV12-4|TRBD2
CASSPLSGNRDTQYF
TGTGCCAGCAGCCCACTTAGCGGGAATAGGGATACGCAGTATTTT
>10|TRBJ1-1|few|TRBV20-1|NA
CTPAHTEAFF
TGCACCCCAGCGCACACTGAAGCTTTCTTT
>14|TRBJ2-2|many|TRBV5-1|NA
CASSTGQNTGELFF
TGCGCCAGCAGCACCGGACAGAACACCGGGGAGCTGTTTTTT
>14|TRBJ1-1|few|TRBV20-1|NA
CSARSTGGWLEAFF
TGCAGTGCTAGATCTACCGGCGGGTGGCTTGAAGCTTTCTTT
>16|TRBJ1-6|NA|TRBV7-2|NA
CASSLALRAGDSPLHF
TGTGCCAGCAGCTTAGCGCTTAGGGCCGGGGATTCACCCCTCCACTTT
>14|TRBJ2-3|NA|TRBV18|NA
CASSADGYTDTQYF
TGTGCCAGCTCAGCGGACGGGTACACAGATACGCAGTATTTT